The 23 T cell receptor beta chains below come from one sample, sequenced in a study of T cell responses to AZD1222 COVID-19 vaccine. Repertoires were generated with immunoSEQ multiplex PCR, while TCRdb's copy carries only in-frame clones and drops some. Among about 82,000 clones listed, approximately 90% were seen once. The sequenced sample was peripheral blood, obtained 28 days after the second AZD1222 dose. The receptors derive from an adult who received the AZD1222 COVID-19 vaccine.

The rearrangement joins TRBV30 to TRBJ1-6; no clear D. Trimming took off 0 bases at V and 8 bases at J, with 17 bases between the two ends. The length of the CDR3 is 16 residues. Germline-derived CDR1 and CDR2 are GTSNPN and SVGIG (reference sequence). CDR3 bases: TGTGCCTGGAGTGTCTCTAGGGTGGTATTGGATTCACCCCTCCACTTT. Encoded protein: CAWSVSRVVLDSPLHF.

V usage is TRBV9 and J usage is TRBJ1-2, with TRBD1 as a possible D gene (5 bases). The V end lost 2 bases, the J end lost 4 bases, and 15 bases lay between the germline ends. The CDR3 covers 15 residues. Germline V gives CDR1 SGDLS, CDR2 YYNGEE. The CDR3 DNA reads as TGTGCCAGCAGCGTGGACACCACTAGCTCCTATGGCTACACCTTC. It translates to CASSVDTTSSYGYTF.

J is TRBJ1-5 and V is TRBV7-9, with D unresolved. Germline V gives CDR1 SEHNR, CDR2 FQNEAQ (reference sequence). Trimming took off 9 bases at V and 0 bases at J, with 9 bases between the two ends. The CDR3 is 13 residues long. In nucleotides, the CDR3 is TGTGCCAGGGAAGACTATAGCAATCAGCCCCAGCATTTT. Translated: CAREDYSNQPQHF.

The chain has TRBV19 and TRBJ2-5; D may match TRBD1 or TRBD2 (6 bases each). The germline CDR1 and CDR2 sequences are LNHDA and SQIVND (reference sequence). The CDR3 consists of 12 residues. Trimming pared 8 bases from V and 7 bases from J, leaving 14 bases between. The CDR3 DNA sequence: TGTGCCAGTGGGCCGGGGGCAGGGACCCAGTACTTC. It encodes CASGPGAGTQYF.

The chain uses TRBV12-1 and TRBJ2-7; the table's D call, TRBD2, was not checked against the DNA. TRBV12-1 is a pseudogene segment. This CDR3 comprises 17 residues. CDR3 region: CASSSNFGLAGANEQYF. The DNA of the CDR3 is TGTGCCAGCAGCTCAAACTTTGGACTAGCGGGGGCGAACGAGCAGTACTTC.

The rearrangement joins TRBV10-3 to TRBJ2-2, with 12 bases fitting TRBD1. The CDR3 is made up of 16 amino acids. Per germline, CDR1 ENHRY and CDR2 SYGVKD. The J segment lost 7 bases and the V segment lost 5 bases, leaving 8 bases of the junction unmatched. Here the CDR3 DNA reads TGTGCCATCAGTTCACCGGGACAGGGGGCCGGCGGGGAGCTGTTTTTT. Translating gives CAISSPGQGAGGELFF.

The J gene is TRBJ2-4, the V gene TRBV12-3 or TRBV12-4, with D uncertain. V lost 3 bases and J 9 bases, leaving 9 bases between the germline ends. The CDR3 sequence is 12 residues long. CDR3 bases: TGTGCCAGCAGTTTTTGGGGATCCATTCAGTACTTC. It codes for CASSFWGSIQYF.

The chain uses TRBV6-1 and TRBJ1-1; D is undetermined. V was cut by 5 bases and J by 1 base, with 5 bases left in between. Germline V lookup: CDR1 MNHNS, CDR2 SASEGT. The CDR3 is 12 residues long. The CDR3: CASSMPNTEAFF. DNA of the CDR3: TGTGCCAGCAGTATGCCGAACACTGAAGCTTTCTTT.

This clone occurred once. The chain has TRBV11-2 and TRBJ2-5, with 7 positions matching TRBD2. The V gene end was trimmed by 3 bases and the J gene end by 5 bases; junction bases not matched to a gene: 12. Germline V CDR1 and CDR2: SGHAT, FQNNGV. This CDR3 contains 16 residues. CDR3: CASSFSGGFYRETQYF. The CDR3 DNA reads as TGTGCCAGCAGCTTCTCGGGGGGTTTCTATCGGGAGACCCAGTACTTC.

The rearrangement links TRBV5-6 to TRBJ1-1; tentative D call: TRBD1 (6 bases). CDR1 is SGHDT and CDR2 is YYEEEE in the germline V gene. CDR3 size: 14 residues. The V end was cut by 4 bases, the J end by 6 bases, with 16 bases between. The CDR3 DNA follows: TGTGCCAGCAGCGTGGGACACGGAACGGCTGAAGCTTTCTTT. Translation gives CASSVGHGTAEAFF. The complete variable domain, with remaining parts taken from reference TRBV5-6 and TRBJ1-1, reads DAGVTQSPTHLIKTRGQQVTLRCSPKSGHDTVSWYQQALGQGPQFIFQYYEEEERQRGNFPDRFSGHQFPNYSSELNVNALLLGDSALYLCASSVGHGTAEAFFGQGTRLTVV.

The chain has TRBV19 and TRBJ2-1; 11 bases line up with TRBD1. Trimming cost V 6 bases and J 1 base; bases outside gene matches: 5. This CDR3 region has 16 residues. In germline, CDR1 is LNHDA, CDR2 SQIVND (reference sequence). CDR3 in DNA: TGTGCCAGTAGGCTAGGGACAGGGGGTTCCTACAATGAGCAGTTCTTC. The encoded protein is CASRLGTGGSYNEQFF.

The chain carries TRBV11-3 and TRBJ2-2, with unresolved D. The germline V and J ends were trimmed by 3 bases and 3 bases, with 14 bases remaining between them. The CDR3 runs to 16 residues. The germline V gene has CDR1 SGHNT and CDR2 YENEEA. Here the CDR3 DNA reads TGTGCCAGCAGCTTGGGTAGAGCGAGCTACACCGGGGAGCTGTTTTTT. Encoded protein: CASSLGRASYTGELFF.

The V gene is TRBV5-6, the J gene TRBJ1-6, with 9 positions matching TRBD1. J gave up 3 bases and V 3 bases, and 10 bases lay outside the gene matches. This CDR3 has 18 residues. Germline V gene lookup returns CDR1 SGHDT and CDR2 YYEEEE. The CDR3 DNA reads TGTGCCAGCAGCTCTACACGGGACAGGGCGGACTATAATTCACCCCTCCACTTT. It encodes CASSSTRDRADYNSPLHF.

The chain has TRBV18 and TRBJ2-4; D unclear. This CDR3 is 14 amino acids long. Germline V gives CDR1 KGHSH, CDR2 LQKENI. V was cut by 0 bases and J by 3 bases, with 6 bases left in between. This CDR3 reads CASSPPNSKNIQYF. The CDR3 nucleotides are TGTGCCAGCTCACCACCGAACAGCAAAAACATTCAGTACTTC. Supplemented by reference TRBV18 and TRBJ2-4, the full variable domain reads NAGVMQNPRHLVRRRGQEARLRCSPMKGHSHVYWYRQLPEEGLKFMVYLQKENIIDESGMPKERFSAEFPKEGPSILRIQQVVRGDSAAYFCASSPPNSKNIQYFGAGTRLSVL.

Concerning this clone: In the same sample, other DNA sequences code for this CDR3. The chain carries TRBV19 and TRBJ1-5; no firm D call. This CDR3 comprises 14 residues. Trimming took off 1 base at V and 1 base at J, with 5 bases between the two ends. CDR1 is LNHDA and CDR2 is SQIVND in the germline V gene (reference sequence). The CDR3 coding sequence is TGTGCCAGTAGTATAGGTGGGAGCAATCAGCCCCAGCATTTT. Translating gives CASSIGGSNQPQHF.

The rearrangement joins TRBV27 to TRBJ2-5; D is uncertain. Germline V lookup: CDR1 MNHEY, CDR2 SMNVEV (reference sequence). The V and J ends lost 4 bases and 2 bases respectively, with 14 bases between them. CDR3 size: 15 residues. The CDR3 DNA reads as TGTGCCAGCAGTTCCCTCTTAGTCGGGCAAGAGACCCAGTACTTC. Residues: CASSSLLVGQETQYF.

The chain employs TRBV5-1 and TRBJ2-1; TRBD1 matches at 11 bases. CDR1 is SGHRS and CDR2 is YFSETQ in the germline V gene. This CDR3 has 18 amino acids. Trimming at V came to 0 bases and at J to 1 base, leaving 6 bases not matched to a gene. The CDR3 bases are TGCGCCAGCAGCTTGGCAATGGGACAGGGGGAATCCTACAATGAGCAGTTCTTC. Its protein product is CASSLAMGQGESYNEQFF.

This rearrangement joins TRBV5-8 to TRBJ2-1; D is uncertain. The CDR3 loop spans 10 amino acids. Germline V gives CDR1 SGHTS, CDR2 YDEGEE. Trimming took 1 base from V and 12 from J, leaving 5 bases between them. DNA for the CDR3: TGTGCCAGCAGCTTGTCTTCGCAGTTCTTC. It encodes CASSLSSQFF.

The V gene is TRBV7-8, the J gene TRBJ2-3; 11 nucleotides agree with TRBD2. CDR3 length: 16 amino acids. Germline lookup yields CDR1 SGHVS and CDR2 FQNEAQ. The V and J ends lost 3 bases and 2 bases, in that order; junction bases with no gene match: 4. The CDR3 bases are TGTGCCAGCAGCTTGGTAGCGGGGGGGTCCACAGATACGCAGTATTTT. Translated: CASSLVAGGSTDTQYF.

The chain joins TRBV19 to TRBJ1-5; possibly TRBD1 for D (6 bases). The CDR3 has 14 amino acids. The V gene's germline CDR1 is LNHDA and CDR2 SQIVND (reference sequence). Trimming removed 6 bases from V and 6 bases from J, with 15 bases in between. CDR3: CASRGGGAGQPQHF. The CDR3 region has the DNA TGTGCCAGTAGAGGGGGGGGCGCGGGTCAGCCCCAGCATTTT.

The genes are TRBV28 and TRBJ1-6; TRBD1 might be the D (6 bases). The V end was cut by 2 bases, the J end by 17 bases, with 13 bases between. Germline V lookup: CDR1 MDHEN, CDR2 SYDVKM. CDR3 size: 12 residues. In nucleotides, the CDR3 is TGTGCCAGCAGTTTAGGCCAGGGGATGATCCACTTT. It specifies CASSLGQGMIHF.

The chain has TRBV14 and TRBJ2-2, with 9 bases identical to TRBD2. The CDR3 sequence is 17 residues long. Germline CDR1 SGHDN, CDR2 FVKESK. V was clipped by 3 bases and J by 4 bases; unmatched bases: 9. For the CDR3, the DNA is TGTGCCAGCAGCCATGTAGCGGGGGCCCCGGGCACCGGGGAGCTGTTTTTT. Protein sequence: CASSHVAGAPGTGELFF.

This rearrangement joins TRBV19 to TRBJ1-1, with TRBD1 as a possible D gene (6 bases). Germline-derived CDR1 and CDR2 are LNHDA and SQIVND (reference sequence). CDR3 length: 16 residues. The V end lost 7 bases, the J end lost 1 base, and 19 bases lay between the germline ends. CDR3 amino acids: CASTETLKTGNTEAFF. DNA of the CDR3: TGTGCCAGTACGGAGACCCTCAAGACAGGGAACACTGAAGCTTTCTTT.